This is a list of T cell receptor beta chains from one sample in a study of graft-versus-host responses after intestinal transplantation. Sequenced by immunoSEQ multiplex PCR; TCRdb stores in-frame clones only, minus some. The data show approximately 81,000 clones, around 87% seen once. Which antigens these TCRs recognize remains unknown. The sequencing used unstimulated CD8+ T cells sorted from spleen or lymph node cells, collected before transplant. These receptors originate from a human donor who was the organ donor for an intestinal transplant. CDR3s include the opening cysteine and the closing phenylalanine or tryptophan. The D gene is left open where the match is weak. The listing skips clone size in some rows; elsewhere it reads once, few, many or a size class.

D gene	clone size	V gene	J gene	CDR3 protein	CDR3 DNA
NA	NA	TRBV28	TRBJ2-7	CASSLTPDLLRYSYEQYF	TGTGCCAGCAGTTTGACCCCTGACCTACTAAGATACTCCTACGAGCAGTACTTC
TRBD1	NA	TRBV4-2	TRBJ1-2	CASSQFGQGSNYGYTF	TGTGCCAGCAGCCAGTTCGGACAGGGATCTAACTATGGCTACACCTTC
NA	once	TRBV27	TRBJ2-7	CASSLGPNAYEQYF	TGTGCCAGCAGTTTAGGCCCGAATGCCTACGAGCAGTACTTC
NA	NA	TRBV28	TRBJ1-5	CASSLSIGRQPQHF	TGTGCCAGCAGTTTATCTATAGGACGGCAGCCCCAGCATTTT
TRBD1	NA	TRBV23-1	TRBJ1-5	CATRRTGGDLSKGSNQPQHF	TGCGCCACTCGTCGTACAGGGGGCGACTTGAGCAAGGGGAGCAATCAGCCCCAGCATTTT
NA	NA	TRBV1	TRBJ1-1	CTSSPLDSYTEAFF	TGCACCAGCAGCCCCTTGGACAGCTACACTGAAGCTTTCTTT
NA	NA	TRBV2	TRBJ2-1	CASSEKRASWNEQFF	TGTGCCAGCAGTGAAAAACGCGCCTCATGGAATGAGCAGTTCTTC
TRBD2	NA	TRBV5-6	TRBJ2-7	CASSWLAGGGYEQYF	TGTGCCAGCAGCTGGCTAGCGGGGGGGGGATACGAGCAGTACTTC
TRBD1	NA	TRBV29-1	TRBJ2-6	CSVEGWDRYSGANVLTF	TGCAGCGTTGAAGGGTGGGACAGGTACTCTGGGGCCAACGTCCTGACTTTC
NA	once	TRBV11-2	TRBJ1-1	CASSLEKVGYSQQMNTEAFF	TGTGCCAGCAGCTTAGAGAAGGTGGGGTACTCTCAGCAAATGAACACTGAAGCTTTCTTT
TRBD1	NA	TRBV29-1	TRBJ2-3	CSVDWGQGGTDTQYF	TGCAGCGTTGATTGGGGACAGGGCGGCACAGATACGCAGTATTTT